This T cell receptor (beta chain) was obtained from a study of OX40 agonist ivuxolimab in advanced cancers. On the study more broadly: Aged roughly 23 to 80 with a mean of roughly 63 years, they were about 80% male.

CDR3 length: 16 amino acids. V lost 1 base and J lost 5; bases outside the gene matches: 8. Germline CDR1 is SGHTA and CDR2 is FQGNSA. The method was immunoSEQ multiplex PCR; TCRdb's version includes in-frame clones alone and lacks a portion of them. The table has around 50,000 clones, around 86% seen once; the top ten hold under 2%. Patients were ruled out by autoimmune disease history or systemic immunosuppression. Sampling times: baseline, cycle 4 day 1, cycle 7 day 1. The chain carries TRBV7-2 and TRBJ1-1; 9 bases agree with TRBD1. The sequence came from an adult with an advanced solid tumor such as melanoma, head and neck, liver or kidney cancer. Sample: CD4+ or CD8+ T cells sorted from blood, taken in a trial of the OX40 agonist ivuxolimab. As DNA, the CDR3 is TGTGCCAGCAGCTTAGGCCTAGGGACAGGGAGTACTGAAGCTTTCTTT. It yields the protein CASSLGLGTGSTEAFF. Full variable domain (missing parts from reference TRBV7-2 and TRBJ1-1): GAGVSQSPSNKVTEKGKDVELRCDPISGHTALYWYRQSLGQGLEFLIYFQGNSAPDKSGLPSDRFSAERTGGSVSTLTIQRTQQEDSAVYLCASSLGLGTGSTEAFFGQGTRLTVV.